This passage covers 32 T cell receptor beta chains from one sample sequenced in a study of shared clonotypes between healthy human individuals. The assay was immunoSEQ multiplex PCR, and TCRdb's table has in-frame clones only and misses some. The sample records hundreds of thousands of clones, 95% to 97% being singletons. The specimen sequenced was naive CD4+ T cells sorted from blood. Subset in this sample: CD45RA+ positively selected. These receptors all come from a woman in her thirties in good health.

The chain has TRBV2 and TRBJ2-3; 7 bases align to TRBD1. CDR3 length: 15 amino acids. Losses at the gene ends were 3 bases for V and 1 base for J; bases not matched to a gene: 4. The germline CDR1 and CDR2 sequences are SNHLY and FYNNEI. The CDR3 is CASSEPGQGTDTQYF. The CDR3 nucleotides read TGTGCCAGCAGTGAGCCCGGACAGGGCACAGATACGCAGTATTTT.

V is TRBV28 and J is TRBJ1-5; weak D call: TRBD1 (5 bases). Germline-derived CDR1 and CDR2 are MDHEN and SYDVKM. Trimming stripped 6 bases from V and 2 bases from J, with 8 bases between. The CDR3 contains 13 residues. The CDR3 bases are TGTGCCAGCAGCTGGGGACGCAATCAGCCCCAGCATTTT. Translating gives CASSWGRNQPQHF. The full variable domain, in which reference TRBV28 and TRBJ1-5 provide the parts outside the CDR3, is DVKVTQSSRYLVKRTGEKVFLECVQDMDHENMFWYRQDPGLGLRLIYFSYDVKMKEKGDIPEGYSVSREKKERFSLILESASTNQTSMYLCASSWGRNQPQHFGDGTRLSIL.

This chain joins TRBV5-4 and TRBJ2-5; D is unresolved. CDR3 size: 12 residues. Per germline, CDR1 SGHNT and CDR2 YYREEE (reference sequence). V was shortened by 9 bases and J by 0 bases, with 9 bases between the two germline ends. The CDR3 DNA reads as TGTGCCACCAGGACGGACCAAGAGACCCAGTACTTC. Translating it yields CATRTDQETQYF.

The rearrangement joins TRBV29-1 to TRBJ1-5, with a tentative D call TRBD1 (5 bases). This CDR3 comprises 15 residues. Deletions cut 5 bases from V and 10 bases from J, with 24 bases between. Germline CDR1 SQVTM, CDR2 ANQGSEA. The CDR3 reads CSVLDVGGPGVPQHF. CDR3 DNA sequence: TGCAGCGTTTTGGATGTGGGCGGCCCGGGGGTTCCCCAGCATTTT.

The V gene is TRBV7-9, the J gene TRBJ2-2; the D is unclear. This CDR3 region has 15 residues. Trimming took 2 bases from V and 1 from J, leaving 8 bases between them. CDR1 and CDR2 (germline): SEHNR, FQNEAQ (reference sequence). The CDR3 loop reads CASSLYSGNTGELFF. Written as DNA, the CDR3 is TGTGCCAGCAGCTTATATTCAGGGAACACCGGGGAGCTGTTTTTT.

The CDR3 DNA is TGTGCCAGCAGGATGGAACAGGTGAACACTGAAGCTTTCTTT. It encodes CASRMEQVNTEAFF. This chain connects TRBV6-1 to TRBJ1-1, with D possibly matching TRBD1 (5 bases). This CDR3 is 14 amino acids long. CDR1 and CDR2 from the germline V gene are MNHNS and SASEGT. Trimming pared 6 bases from V and 0 bases from J, leaving 11 bases between.

The chain has TRBV7-9 and TRBJ2-7, with D maybe TRBD1 (6 bases). From germline, CDR1 is SEHNR and CDR2 FQNEAQ (reference sequence). The CDR3 has 14 amino acids. V was trimmed by 5 bases and J by 2 bases, leaving 13 bases between them. CDR3 region: CASSERGITYEQYF. The CDR3 DNA is TGTGCCAGCAGCGAAAGGGGGATAACCTACGAGCAGTACTTC.

This clone turned up a few times. Other DNA sequences in this sample translate to the same CDR3. The genes are TRBV18 and TRBJ2-7; D unresolved. Looked up from germline, CDR1 is KGHSH and CDR2 is LQKENI. The CDR3 loop spans 11 amino acids. V lost 6 bases and J 0 bases, leaving 3 bases between the germline ends. The CDR3 DNA sequence: TGTGCCAGCTCGTCCTCCTACGAGCAGTACTTC. It specifies CASSSSYEQYF.

This chain joins TRBV6-6 and TRBJ2-7; 12 nucleotides match TRBD1. The CDR3 has 13 amino acids. The V segment lost 10 bases and the J segment 4 bases; nucleotides outside the gene matches: 5. Germline V gives CDR1 MNHNY, CDR2 SVGAGI (reference sequence). CDR3 in amino acids: CATAGQGAYEQYF. DNA of the CDR3: TGTGCCACCGCGGGACAGGGGGCTTACGAGCAGTACTTC.

The chain recombines TRBV18 with TRBJ2-7, with D possibly called TRBD1 or TRBD2 (5 bases each). Germline CDR1 is KGHSH and CDR2 is LQKENI. The CDR3 is 14 residues long. V shed 6 bases and J shed 1 base, with 13 bases lying between them. CDR3 bases: TGTGCCAGCTCTTTTTCGGGGCAATCCTACGAGCAGTACTTC. Its protein product is CASSFSGQSYEQYF.

This chain joins TRBV28 and TRBJ1-1, with TRBD1 matching over 8 bases. Germline assignment: CDR1 MDHEN and CDR2 SYDVKM. The CDR3 totals 16 residues. Trimming took 6 bases from V and 0 from J; bases not matched to a gene: 9. The CDR3 coding sequence is TGTGCCAGCAGGCAATGGACAGGGTCGATGAACACTGAAGCTTTCTTT. Protein: CASRQWTGSMNTEAFF.

The chain has TRBV4-2 and TRBJ2-7; D might be TRBD2 (6 bases). Trimming pared 4 bases from V and 1 base from J, leaving 17 bases between. CDR1 is LGHNA, CDR2 YNFKEQ, per germline. The CDR3 length is 16 residues. The CDR3 DNA reads as TGTGCCAGCAGCCCCCCTCGGGGCAGCGGGTCCTACGAGCAGTACTTC. Encoded protein: CASSPPRGSGSYEQYF.

This chain's CDR3 is CASSAVRGPSYNEQFF. The CDR3 DNA follows: TGTGCCAGCAGCGCAGTCAGGGGTCCCTCCTACAATGAGCAGTTCTTC. The genes are TRBV7-9 and TRBJ2-1; D perhaps matches TRBD1 (6 bases). CDR1 is SEHNR and CDR2 is FQNEAQ in the germline V gene (reference sequence). V was cut by 5 bases and J by 0 bases, with 14 bases left in between. The CDR3 has 16 residues.

The V and J genes are TRBV11-2 and TRBJ2-7; 7 nucleotides agree with TRBD2. Germline V gene sequence: CDR1 SGHAT, CDR2 FQNNGV. V shed 7 bases and J 2 bases; nucleotides not matched to a gene: 8. The CDR3 length is 14 residues. The CDR3 is CASTVGTTPYEQYF. CDR3 DNA sequence: TGTGCCAGCACCGTCGGGACTACCCCCTACGAGCAGTACTTC.

The CDR3 reads CASKRQHTGELFF. For the CDR3, the DNA is TGTGCCAGCAAGCGACAGCACACCGGGGAGCTGTTTTTT. This sequence joins TRBV2 and TRBJ2-2; D possibly corresponds to TRBD1 (5 bases). Germline lookup yields CDR1 SNHLY and CDR2 FYNNEI. V gave up 7 bases and J gave up 3 bases, with 9 bases separating them. The CDR3 spans 13 residues.

The V and J genes are TRBV28 and TRBJ1-4; D is unclear. V shed 5 bases and J shed 9 bases, with 10 bases lying between them. This CDR3 is built from 12 residues. Germline V gene lookup returns CDR1 MDHEN and CDR2 SYDVKM. Here the CDR3 DNA reads TGTGCCAGCAGTCTAGCTAGGAAAAAACTGTTTTTT. The encoded protein is CASSLARKKLFF. Full variable domain (missing parts from reference TRBV28 and TRBJ1-4): DVKVTQSSRYLVKRTGEKVFLECVQDMDHENMFWYRQDPGLGLRLIYFSYDVKMKEKGDIPEGYSVSREKKERFSLILESASTNQTSMYLCASSLARKKLFFGSGTQLSVL.

This sequence joins TRBV7-6 and TRBJ2-1; D might be TRBD2 (5 bases). V lost 2 bases, J lost 3 bases, and 14 bases lay in between. The CDR3 is 16 residues long. Germline V gene data show CDR1 as SGHVS and CDR2 as FNYEAQ. The CDR3 protein is CASSLIPADFYNEQFF. CDR3 in DNA: TGTGCCAGCAGCTTAATCCCAGCGGACTTCTACAATGAGCAGTTCTTC.

This clone was counted a single time. The chain joins TRBV2 to TRBJ2-1; TRBD1 is a possible D gene (6 bases). Trimming shortened V by 7 bases and J by 6 bases, and 19 bases separated the two germline ends. The CDR3 is 15 residues long. Germline assignment: CDR1 SNHLY and CDR2 FYNNEI. The CDR3 loop is CASKQQGLALNEQFF. DNA of the CDR3: TGTGCCAGCAAACAGCAGGGGTTGGCCCTCAATGAGCAGTTCTTC.

The genes are TRBV11-2 and TRBJ2-7, with 9 bases fitting TRBD1. The CDR3 consists of 17 residues. Germline CDR1 SGHAT, CDR2 FQNNGV. The ends lost 1 base at V and 7 bases at J; junction bases unmatched: 14. The CDR3 here is CASSLVPYGTGTPEQYF. Written as DNA, the CDR3 is TGTGCCAGCAGCTTAGTCCCTTACGGGACAGGGACCCCAGAGCAGTACTTC.

The V gene is TRBV28, the J gene TRBJ2-5; 13 bases align to TRBD2. Germline trimming cut 6 bases from V and 9 bases from J; bases unmatched to any gene: 7. This CDR3 spans 14 amino acids. The germline V gene encodes CDR1 MDHEN and CDR2 SYDVKM. The CDR3 region has the DNA TGTGCCAGCAGGGCCGGACTAGCGGGAGCGGCCCAGTACTTC. This translates into CASRAGLAGAAQYF.

The chain has TRBV2 and TRBJ1-5; D unclear. V gave up 3 bases and J gave up 4 bases, with 10 bases separating them. Germline V gene lookup returns CDR1 SNHLY and CDR2 FYNNEI. This CDR3 is built from 14 residues. CDR3 region: CASSDFTANQPQHF. Here the CDR3 DNA reads TGTGCCAGCAGTGATTTCACGGCTAATCAGCCCCAGCATTTT. Variable domain in full (rest from reference TRBV2 and TRBJ1-5): EPEVTQTPSHQVTQMGQEVILRCVPISNHLYFYWYRQILGQKVEFLVSFYNNEISEKSEIFDDQFSVERPDGSNFTLKIRSTKLEDSAMYFCASSDFTANQPQHFGDGTRLSIL.

J is TRBJ2-3 and V is TRBV2, with no clear D. Trimming took off 1 base at V and 7 bases at J, with 3 bases between the two ends. CDR3 size: 11 residues. Germline V gives CDR1 SNHLY, CDR2 FYNNEI. CDR3 bases: TGTGCCAGCAGTGAAGGTTATACGCAGTATTTT. As protein: CASSEGYTQYF.

The V gene is TRBV28, the J gene TRBJ1-2, with a tentative D call TRBD1 (5 bases). The CDR3 loop spans 11 amino acids. Germline lookup yields CDR1 MDHEN and CDR2 SYDVKM. CDR3 DNA: TGTGTGGCGGGGGACCCTTATGGCTACACCTTC. Amino acids: CVAGDPYGYTF.

The chain employs TRBV29-1 and TRBJ2-2; D is unresolved. In germline, CDR1 is SQVTM, CDR2 ANQGSEA. V was trimmed by 6 bases and J by 7 bases, leaving 9 bases between them. The CDR3 is made up of 11 amino acids. The CDR3 DNA sequence: TGCAGCGTGTTAAAGGACGGGGAGCTGTTTTTT. The encoded protein is CSVLKDGELFF.

The chain has TRBV18 and TRBJ2-2; D remains ambiguous. Germline assignment: CDR1 KGHSH and CDR2 LQKENI. Between the trimmed V and J ends, which lost 3 bases and 6 bases, there was a span of 8 bases. The CDR3 contains 13 residues. CDR3 region: CASSPYDSGELFF. In nucleotides, the CDR3 is TGTGCCAGCTCACCGTACGACTCCGGGGAGCTGTTTTTT.

In this sample, this clone turned up a few times. The chain carries TRBV14 and TRBJ1-1; D is undetermined. Germline CDR1 and CDR2: SGHDN and FVKESK. There are 13 residues in the CDR3. The V end lost 0 bases, the J end lost 3 bases, and 5 bases lay between the germline ends. Written as DNA, the CDR3 is TGTGCCAGCAGCCAAGATCTATACACTGAAGCTTTCTTT. Its protein is CASSQDLYTEAFF.

This sequence joins TRBV27 and TRBJ2-5; D gene uncertain. Matching the DNA end better, TRBJ2-7 makes the J call doubtful. CDR3 length: 10 residues. Germline CDR1 and CDR2: MNHEY and SMNVEV (reference sequence). The CDR3 protein is CAKRAYEQYF. The DNA for the CDR3 is TGTGCCAAACGTGCCTACGAGCAGTACTTC.

The V call is TRBV7-7, the J call TRBJ2-7, with D possibly being TRBD2 (5 bases). CDR3 length equals 14 residues. Germline V lookup: CDR1 SSHAT, CDR2 FNYEAQ (reference sequence). V was pared by 0 bases and J by 6 bases, with 12 bases between. CDR3 bases: TGTGCCAGCAGCTTAGCGCCTGAAGGGAGCGAGCAGTACTTC. As protein: CASSLAPEGSEQYF.

The chain employs TRBV7-9 and TRBJ1-2; 7 nucleotides line up with TRBD1. Germline CDR1 and CDR2: SEHNR and FQNEAQ (reference sequence). The CDR3 runs 17 residues. V was pared by 1 base and J by 8 bases, with 16 bases of the junction left unmatched. CDR3 protein: CASSLVGTVDLYKGYTF. CDR3 nucleotide sequence: TGTGCCAGCAGCTTAGTAGGGACAGTAGACCTATATAAGGGCTACACCTTC. Based on the CDR3 plus reference TRBV7-9 and TRBJ1-2, the full variable domain is DTGVSQNPRHKITKRGQNVTFRCDPISEHNRLYWYRQTLGQGPEFLTYFQNEAQLEKSRLLSDRFSAERPKGSFSTLEIQRTEQGDSAMYLCASSLVGTVDLYKGYTFGSGTRLTVV.

V is TRBV6-5 and J is TRBJ2-1, with 7 bases that match TRBD1. The CDR3 is 13 residues long. Losses at the gene ends were 2 bases for V and 15 bases for J; bases not matched to a gene: 10. Germline lookup yields CDR1 MNHEY and CDR2 SVGAGI. This CDR3 is CASSYGRQGGMFF. The CDR3 DNA sequence: TGTGCCAGCAGTTACGGGAGACAGGGTGGTATGTTCTTC.

This rearrangement joins TRBV19 to TRBJ2-5; no clear D gene. From germline, CDR1 is LNHDA and CDR2 SQIVND (reference sequence). The V gene lost 5 bases and the J gene lost 5 bases, with 12 bases spanning the gap. The CDR3 covers 13 residues. CDR3 DNA: TGTGCCAGTAGTCCTGTGGCTTCGGAGACCCAGTACTTC. It is translated as CASSPVASETQYF.

V is TRBV7-6 and J is TRBJ2-3; 9 bases map to TRBD1. CDR3 length equals 12 residues. Germline V gives CDR1 SGHVS, CDR2 FNYEAQ. The J segment lost 10 bases and the V segment lost 5 bases, leaving 4 bases of the junction unmatched. The CDR3 DNA reads as TGTGCCAGCAGCCTGGGGACAGGGCCGCAGTATTTT. Amino acids: CASSLGTGPQYF.